The 13 T cell receptor beta chains listed next were all sequenced from one sample in a study of cytomegalovirus exposure and HLA in healthy donors. The study ran its PCR with 60 Vbeta and 13 Jbeta primers. Measured with immunoSEQ multiplex PCR; TCRdb has only the in-frame clones, and not every one. The profile shows approximately 150,000 clones, approximately 76% of them singletons. What was sequenced was PBMCs. Receptors were obtained from a man aged 35 to 55 in good health and CMV-seronegative.

This sequence joins TRBV28 and TRBJ1-5; TRBD1 matches at 9 bases. The CDR3 has 13 residues. Germline V CDR1 and CDR2: MDHEN, SYDVKM. Losses at the gene ends were 5 bases for V and 8 bases for J; bases not matched to a gene: 4. The DNA for the CDR3 is TGTGCCAGCAGTGGGACAGGGAGAGAGCCCCAGCATTTT. Translation: CASSGTGREPQHF. The whole variable domain, filled in from reference TRBV28 and TRBJ1-5, reads DVKVTQSSRYLVKRTGEKVFLECVQDMDHENMFWYRQDPGLGLRLIYFSYDVKMKEKGDIPEGYSVSREKKERFSLILESASTNQTSMYLCASSGTGREPQHFGDGTRLSIL.

The CDR3 DNA sequence: TGTGCCAGCAATGGGTGGAGCGGGGAGCTGTTTTTT. Its translation is CASNGWSGELFF. This chain links TRBV6-1 with TRBJ2-2; D is ambiguous. From germline, CDR1 is MNHNS and CDR2 SASEGT. CDR3 length equals 12 residues. V shed 7 bases and J shed 7 bases, with 10 bases lying between them.

The chain employs TRBV27 and TRBJ2-7; TRBD2 matches 10 bases. Looked up from germline, CDR1 is MNHEY and CDR2 is SMNVEV (reference sequence). The CDR3 loop spans 16 amino acids. Losses at the gene ends were 2 bases for V and 0 bases for J; bases not matched to a gene: 4. Written as DNA, the CDR3 is TGTGCCAGCAGTTTAAAAGCGGGAGGGAGCTCCTACGAGCAGTACTTC. Protein sequence: CASSLKAGGSSYEQYF.

The genes are TRBV2 and TRBJ2-7, with 7 bases identical to TRBD2. The CDR3 loop spans 14 amino acids. Germline assignment: CDR1 SNHLY and CDR2 FYNNEI. The V gene end was trimmed by 5 bases and the J gene end by 7 bases; junction bases not matched to a gene: 11. CDR3 DNA sequence: TGTGCCAGCAGTCTCTTAGGACTAGTGAGGGAGCAGTACTTC. Translated: CASSLLGLVREQYF. Complete variable domain (other parts from reference TRBV2 and TRBJ2-7): EPEVTQTPSHQVTQMGQEVILRCVPISNHLYFYWYRQILGQKVEFLVSFYNNEISEKSEIFDDQFSVERPDGSNFTLKIRSTKLEDSAMYFCASSLLGLVREQYFGPGTRLTVT.

This clone occurred a few times. The gene calls are TRBV27 and TRBJ2-1, with D possibly being TRBD2 (8 bases). V lost 7 bases and J lost 5, with 33 bases in between. The CDR3 is made up of 20 amino acids. Germline-derived CDR1 and CDR2 are MNHEY and SMNVEV (reference sequence). The CDR3 nucleotides are TGTGCCAGCAAAGACCTAGGATGGGACAGTACGTTAGCGGGGAACAATGAGCAGTTCTTC. This encodes CASKDLGWDSTLAGNNEQFF.

The CDR3 loop is CASSATGGEKLFF. DNA of the CDR3: TGTGCCAGCAGCGCGACAGGGGGGGAAAAACTGTTTTTT. The chain is built from TRBV6-6 and TRBJ1-4; 9 nucleotides agree with TRBD1. The J segment lost 8 bases and the V segment lost 6 bases, leaving 4 bases of the junction unmatched. This CDR3 is built from 13 residues. Germline V lookup: CDR1 MNHNY, CDR2 SVGAGI (reference sequence).

V usage is TRBV9 and J usage is TRBJ1-1; D gene unclear. The length of the CDR3 is 13 residues. Trimming cost V 3 bases and J 1 base, with 7 bases left between them. Germline V CDR1 and CDR2: SGDLS, YYNGEE. The chain's CDR3 is CASSGYGNTEAFF. The CDR3 region has the DNA TGTGCCAGCAGCGGGTACGGGAACACTGAAGCTTTCTTT. Complete variable domain (other parts from reference TRBV9 and TRBJ1-1): DSGVTQTPKHLITATGQRVTLRCSPRSGDLSVYWYQQSLDQGLQFLIQYYNGEERAKGNILERFSAQQFPDLHSELNLSSLELGDSALYFCASSGYGNTEAFFGQGTRLTVV.

This clone occurred a few times. The CDR3 sequence is CASSRSSGANVLTF. CDR3 bases: TGTGCCAGCAGTCGGAGCTCTGGGGCCAACGTCCTGACTTTC. The chain is built from TRBV25-1 and TRBJ2-6, with D unresolved. This CDR3 is 14 amino acids long. Per germline, CDR1 MGHDK and CDR2 SYGVNS. V was pared by 5 bases and J by 0 bases, with 5 bases between.

The V and J genes are TRBV6-1 and TRBJ2-7; 10 bases are a match to TRBD2. The CDR3 has 15 amino acids. The V gene end was trimmed by 7 bases and the J gene end by 0 bases; junction bases not matched to a gene: 6. The germline gives CDR1 MNHNS, CDR2 SASEGT. CDR3 in DNA: TGTGCCAGCACCACACTAGCGGGGCCCTCCTACGAGCAGTACTTC. Its translation is CASTTLAGPSYEQYF.

The V and J genes are TRBV6-6 and TRBJ2-5; the D is unclear. Germline CDR1 and CDR2: MNHNY and SVGAGI (reference sequence). There are 11 residues in the CDR3. With 7 bases removed from V and 5 bases from J, the gap between germline ends came to 8 bases. The CDR3 nucleotides read TGTGCCAGCAAAACTCGGGAGACCCAGTACTTC. This gives the protein CASKTRETQYF.

The sample holds a few counts of this clone. The gene calls are TRBV7-8 and TRBJ1-5; 11 positions match TRBD1. The germline V gene has CDR1 SGHVS and CDR2 FQNEAQ. The CDR3 has 16 residues. The V segment lost 1 base and the J segment 6 bases; nucleotides outside the gene matches: 5. The CDR3 bases are TGTGCCAGCAGCTTAGACAGGACAGGGGGCGGTCAGCCCCAGCATTTT. Translation: CASSLDRTGGGQPQHF.

The chain is built from TRBV30 and TRBJ2-5; tentatively, D is TRBD2 (6 bases). Between the trimmed V and J ends, which lost 8 bases and 2 bases, there was a span of 15 bases. Germline CDR1 and CDR2: GTSNPN and SVGIG (reference sequence). The CDR3 is 13 amino acids. CDR3 sequence: CAQGFGGQETQYF. DNA for the CDR3: TGTGCCCAAGGGTTTGGAGGGCAAGAGACCCAGTACTTC.

V usage is TRBV4-3 and J usage is TRBJ2-7, with 8 bases fitting TRBD1. This CDR3 has 16 residues. In germline, CDR1 is LGHNA, CDR2 YSLEER. With 0 bases clipped from V and 1 base from J, the junction kept 5 bases outside the gene matches. The CDR3 loop is CASSQDLWTGSYEQYF. CDR3 DNA: TGCGCCAGCAGCCAAGACCTATGGACAGGGTCCTACGAGCAGTACTTC.